These 9 T cell receptor beta chains came from one sample sequenced in a study of cytomegalovirus exposure and HLA in healthy donors. The primer mix had 60 Vbeta and 13 Jbeta primers. The repertoire was sequenced with immunoSEQ multiplex PCR; TCRdb's copy has only in-frame clones and lacks some. The repertoire consists of 200,000 or so clones, with over 70% occurring once and the leading ten covering approximately 3.8%. The specimen sequenced was PBMCs. Receptors originate from a man aged 45-60 years in good health and CMV-seronegative.

This clone was observed a few times. V gene TRBV2 combines with J gene TRBJ2-1; a possible D gene is TRBD2 (8 bases). Deletions cut 5 bases from V and 9 bases from J, with 20 bases between. Germline CDR1 reads SNHLY; CDR2 reads FYNNEI. The CDR3 has 15 residues. The CDR3: CASSQQGSGGGEQFF. CDR3 nucleotide sequence: TGTGCCAGCAGTCAACAGGGGAGCGGGGGTGGTGAGCAGTTCTTC. Full variable domain (missing parts from reference TRBV2 and TRBJ2-1): EPEVTQTPSHQVTQMGQEVILRCVPISNHLYFYWYRQILGQKVEFLVSFYNNEISEKSEIFDDQFSVERPDGSNFTLKIRSTKLEDSAMYFCASSQQGSGGGEQFFGPGTRLTVL.

As regards this clone: At one of its ends the junction is not consistent with the germline gene, which may arise from a read error. The V call is TRBV7-9, the J call TRBJ1-1; tentatively, D is TRBD1 (5 bases). Looked up from germline, CDR1 is SEHNR and CDR2 is FQNEAQ (reference sequence). The length of the CDR3 is 13 residues. CDR3 in DNA: TGTTCCAGCAGCTCGATGGGGGGCACTGAAGCTTTCTTT. Its translation: CSSSSMGGTEAFF. Combining the CDR3 with reference TRBV7-9 and TRBJ1-1 gives the whole variable domain DTGVSQNPRHKITKRGQNVTFRCDPISEHNRLYWYRQTLGQGPEFLTYFQNEAQLEKSRLLSDRFSAERPKGSFSTLEIQRTEQGDSAMYLCSSSSMGGTEAFFGQGTRLTVV.

This clone was seen a few times. The rearrangement links TRBV9 to TRBJ1-2; maybe TRBD1 (6 bases). The CDR3 runs 15 residues. Trimming stripped 6 bases from V and 5 bases from J, with 20 bases between. The V gene's germline CDR1 is SGDLS and CDR2 YYNGEE. The CDR3 here is CASTRDTLGLYGYTF. CDR3 coding DNA: TGTGCCAGCACCAGGGACACCCTCGGCCTTTATGGCTACACCTTC.

The V gene is TRBV11-2, the J gene TRBJ1-1; D not resolved. Germline CDR1 SGHAT, CDR2 FQNNGV. CDR3 size: 14 residues. V lost 5 bases and J lost 3, with 13 bases in between. As DNA, the CDR3 is TGTGCCAGCAGCCCCGGTCCCTCGTACACTGAAGCTTTCTTT. It codes for CASSPGPSYTEAFF.

As DNA, the CDR3 is TGTGCCAGCAGCCGAGGGTATAACTATGGCTACACCTTC. This encodes CASSRGYNYGYTF. The chain has TRBV6-5 and TRBJ1-2; D not certain. Germline CDR1 and CDR2: MNHEY and SVGAGI. The CDR3 is 13 amino acids. The V end was cut by 6 bases, the J end by 1 base, with 9 bases between.

The chain uses TRBV2 and TRBJ1-5, with no clear D. CDR1 SNHLY and CDR2 FYNNEI come from the germline V gene. This CDR3 is 16 amino acids long. V was pared by 3 bases and J by 0 bases, with 12 bases between. CDR3 nucleotides: TGTGCCAGCAGTGACATACGGAGCTATAGCAATCAGCCCCAGCATTTT. It yields the protein CASSDIRSYSNQPQHF. The variable domain in full, with the rest retrieved from reference TRBV2 and TRBJ1-5, is EPEVTQTPSHQVTQMGQEVILRCVPISNHLYFYWYRQILGQKVEFLVSFYNNEISEKSEIFDDQFSVERPDGSNFTLKIRSTKLEDSAMYFCASSDIRSYSNQPQHFGDGTRLSIL.

The chain links TRBV9 to TRBJ1-6; D not resolved. CDR3 length: 16 residues. Germline V gene lookup returns CDR1 SGDLS and CDR2 YYNGEE. With 0 bases removed from V and 0 bases from J, the gap between germline ends came to 7 bases. For the CDR3, the DNA is TGTGCCAGCAGCGTAGCTGAGAGCTCCTATAATTCACCCCTCCACTTT. Protein sequence: CASSVAESSYNSPLHF.

This chain joins TRBV6-6 and TRBJ2-7; a possible D gene is TRBD2 (6 bases). The V end was cut by 5 bases, the J end by 4 bases, with 9 bases between. Germline CDR1 MNHNY, CDR2 SVGAGI (reference sequence). The CDR3 runs to 12 residues. This CDR3 reads CASSTGVYEQYF. CDR3 DNA sequence: TGTGCCAGCAGTACGGGAGTTTACGAGCAGTACTTC.

The V call is TRBV28, the J call TRBJ1-6; a weak D match, TRBD1 (5 bases). V was trimmed by 5 bases and J by 2 bases, leaving 13 bases between them. This CDR3 region has 16 residues. Germline-derived CDR1 and CDR2 are MDHEN and SYDVKM. This chain's CDR3 is CASSLDRGTYNSPLHF. The CDR3 coding sequence is TGTGCCAGCAGTCTAGACCGGGGGACCTATAATTCACCCCTCCACTTT.